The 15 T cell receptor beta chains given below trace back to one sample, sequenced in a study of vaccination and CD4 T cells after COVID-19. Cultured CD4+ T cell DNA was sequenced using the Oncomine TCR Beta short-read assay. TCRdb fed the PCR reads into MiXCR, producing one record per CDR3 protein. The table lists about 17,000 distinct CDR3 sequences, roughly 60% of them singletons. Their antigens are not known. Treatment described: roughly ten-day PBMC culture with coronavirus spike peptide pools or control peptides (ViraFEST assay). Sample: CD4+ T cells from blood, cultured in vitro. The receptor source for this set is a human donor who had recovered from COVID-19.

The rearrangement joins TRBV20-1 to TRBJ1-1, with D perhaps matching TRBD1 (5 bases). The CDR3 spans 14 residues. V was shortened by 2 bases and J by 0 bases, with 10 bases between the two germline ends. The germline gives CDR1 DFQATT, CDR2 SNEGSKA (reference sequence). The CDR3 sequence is CSARQGTMNTEAFF. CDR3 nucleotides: TGCAGTGCTAGACAGGGCACAATGAACACTGAAGCTTTCTTT.

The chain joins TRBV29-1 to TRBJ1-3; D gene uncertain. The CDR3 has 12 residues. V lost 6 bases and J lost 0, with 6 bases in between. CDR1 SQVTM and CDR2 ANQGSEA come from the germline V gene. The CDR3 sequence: CSVGDSGNTIYF. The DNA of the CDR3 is TGCAGCGTCGGGGACTCTGGAAACACCATATATTTT.

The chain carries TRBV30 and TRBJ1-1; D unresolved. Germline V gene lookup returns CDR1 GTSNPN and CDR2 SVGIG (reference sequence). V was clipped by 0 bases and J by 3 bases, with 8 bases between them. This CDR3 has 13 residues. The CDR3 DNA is TGTGCCTGGAGTGTACAAGGTGACACTGAAGCTTTCTTT. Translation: CAWSVQGDTEAFF.

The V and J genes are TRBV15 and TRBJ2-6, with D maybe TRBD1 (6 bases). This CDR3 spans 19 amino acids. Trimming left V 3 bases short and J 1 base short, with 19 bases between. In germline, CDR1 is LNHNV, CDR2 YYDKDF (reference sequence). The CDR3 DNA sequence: TGTGCCACCAGCAGTACCCGGGACATGAGGCGATCTGGGGCCAACGTCCTGACTTTC. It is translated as CATSSTRDMRRSGANVLTF. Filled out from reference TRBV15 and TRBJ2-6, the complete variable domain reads DAMVIQNPRYQVTQFGKPVTLSCSQTLNHNVMYWYQQKSSQAPKLLFHYYDKDFNNEADTPDNFQSRRPNTSFCFLDIRSPGLGDTAMYLCATSSTRDMRRSGANVLTFGAGSRLTVL.

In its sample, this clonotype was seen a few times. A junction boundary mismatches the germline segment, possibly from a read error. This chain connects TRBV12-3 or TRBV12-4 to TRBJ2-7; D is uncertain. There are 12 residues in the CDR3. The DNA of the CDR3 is TGTGCCAGTAGTTTCAACCCGTACGAGCAGTACTTC. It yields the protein CASSFNPYEQYF.

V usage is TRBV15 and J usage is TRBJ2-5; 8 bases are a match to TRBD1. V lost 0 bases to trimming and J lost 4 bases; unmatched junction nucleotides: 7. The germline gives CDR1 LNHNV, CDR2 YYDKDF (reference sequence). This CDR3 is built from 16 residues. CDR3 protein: CATSRDLQGVVETQYF. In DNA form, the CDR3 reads TGTGCCACCAGCAGAGATTTACAGGGGGTAGTAGAGACCCAGTACTTC.

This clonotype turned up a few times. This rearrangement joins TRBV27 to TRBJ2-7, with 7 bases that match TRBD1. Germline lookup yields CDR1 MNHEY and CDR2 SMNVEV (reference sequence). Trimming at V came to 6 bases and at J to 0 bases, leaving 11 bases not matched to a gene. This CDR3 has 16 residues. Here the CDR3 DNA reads TGTGCCAGCAGGCTAATTTGGGACAGTAGCTCCTACGAGCAGTACTTC. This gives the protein CASRLIWDSSSYEQYF.

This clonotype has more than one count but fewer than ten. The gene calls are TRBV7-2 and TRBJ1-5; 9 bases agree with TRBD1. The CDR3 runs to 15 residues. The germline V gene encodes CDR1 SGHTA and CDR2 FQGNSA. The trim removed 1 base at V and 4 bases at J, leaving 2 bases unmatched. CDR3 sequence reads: CASSLGGTGNQPQHF. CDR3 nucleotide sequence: TGTGCCAGCAGCTTAGGAGGGACAGGGAATCAGCCCCAGCATTTT.

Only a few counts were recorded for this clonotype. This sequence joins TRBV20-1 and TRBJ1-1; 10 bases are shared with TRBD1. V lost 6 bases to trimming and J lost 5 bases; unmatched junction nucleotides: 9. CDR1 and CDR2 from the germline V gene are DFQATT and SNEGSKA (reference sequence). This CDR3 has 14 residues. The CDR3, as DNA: TGCAGTGCCGGCGGGGACAGGGGTATAACTGAAGCTTTCTTT. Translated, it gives CSAGGDRGITEAFF.

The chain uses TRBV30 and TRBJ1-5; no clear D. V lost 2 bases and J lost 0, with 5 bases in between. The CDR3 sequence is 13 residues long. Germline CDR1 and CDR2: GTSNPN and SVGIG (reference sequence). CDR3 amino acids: CAWSRDSNQPQHF. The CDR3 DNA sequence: TGTGCCTGGAGTCGGGATAGCAATCAGCCCCAGCATTTT.

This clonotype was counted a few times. DNA for the CDR3: TGTGCCAGCAGTTCTCCCGGGACAGGGGGCTACGAGCAGTACTTC. Translation gives CASSSPGTGGYEQYF. The rearrangement joins TRBV6-2 or TRBV6-3 to TRBJ2-7; 11 nucleotides align to TRBD1. Looked up from germline, CDR1 is MNHEY and CDR2 is SVGEGT. This CDR3 comprises 15 residues. V trimming: 4 bases; J trimming: 3 bases; junction bases outside the gene matches: 5.

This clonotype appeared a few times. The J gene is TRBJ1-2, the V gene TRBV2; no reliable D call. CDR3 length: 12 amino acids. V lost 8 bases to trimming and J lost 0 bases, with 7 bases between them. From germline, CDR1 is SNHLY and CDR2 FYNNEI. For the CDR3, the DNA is TGTGCCAGCTATAGCGCTAACTATGGCTACACCTTC. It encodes CASYSANYGYTF.

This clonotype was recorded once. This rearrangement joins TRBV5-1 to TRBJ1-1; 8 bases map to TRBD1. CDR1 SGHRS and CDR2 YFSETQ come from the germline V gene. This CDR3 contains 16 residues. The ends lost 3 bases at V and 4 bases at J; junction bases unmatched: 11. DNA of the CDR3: TGCGCCAGCAGCTCGCTCAGGGGGCTAGAGGGCACTGAAGCTTTCTTT. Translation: CASSSLRGLEGTEAFF.

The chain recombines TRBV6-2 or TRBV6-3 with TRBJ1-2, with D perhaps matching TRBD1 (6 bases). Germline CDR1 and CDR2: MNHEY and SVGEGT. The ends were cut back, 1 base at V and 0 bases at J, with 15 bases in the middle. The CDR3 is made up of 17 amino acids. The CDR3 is CASSYLGAAGANYGYTF. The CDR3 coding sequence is TGTGCCAGCAGTTACTTGGGGGCGGCCGGAGCTAACTATGGCTACACCTTC.

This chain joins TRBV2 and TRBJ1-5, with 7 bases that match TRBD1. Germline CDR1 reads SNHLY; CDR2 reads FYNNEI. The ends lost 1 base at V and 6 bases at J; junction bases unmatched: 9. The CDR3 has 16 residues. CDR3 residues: CASSEEGGQAGQPQHF. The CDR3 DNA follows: TGTGCCAGCAGTGAAGAAGGGGGCCAAGCCGGTCAGCCCCAGCATTTT.